This record looks at one TCR beta chain sequence and its context. The antigen remains undetermined. The record originates from a study of shared clonotypes between healthy human individuals. Study in general: CD4 naive cells filled three plates per donor, CD4 memory three, CD8 naive two and CD8 memory one. Whole-study results and caveats: Sampling used blood alone; tissue repertoires probably differ. Generation probabilities of non-shared clonotypes were lower (relative to those shared by all four donors).

V lost 7 bases, J lost 7 bases, and 22 bases lay in between. The CDR3 is 15 residues long. Germline CDR1 SQVTM, CDR2 ANQGSEA. Profiled with immunoSEQ multiplex PCR; TCRdb holds only in-frame clones, not every one. The sample includes millions of clones, about 92% of them seen just once. The receptor was isolated from a man younger than 35 in good health. Some clones in this sample may be carry-over from other donors' samples. The V and J genes are TRBV29-1 and TRBJ1-4; TRBD1 might be the D (5 bases). Sequencing was carried out using naive CD4+ T cells from PBMCs. Subset denoted: CD45RA+ positively selected. CDR3 DNA sequence: TGCAGCGGAGCCTTCGGAGGGGCCCCGGGTGAAAAACTGTTTTTT. Amino acids: CSGAFGGAPGEKLFF.